This T cell receptor beta chain came from a study of T cell responses to AZD1222 COVID-19 vaccine. The wider study: Second-dose timings of about 4 or about 12 weeks were pooled.

Study-wide results and caveats: Unmutated regions of variants are reportedly targeted by nearly half of spike-specific TCRs. Spike-specific TCR repertoires showed rising breadth and depth after two AZD1222 doses.

This clone was seen a single time. Its antigen remains unidentified. V was shortened by 1 base and J by 4 bases, with 16 bases between the two germline ends. Germline CDR1 is LNHDA and CDR2 is SQIVND (reference sequence). This CDR3 comprises 16 residues. Assay used: immunoSEQ multiplex PCR; TCRdb lists only in-frame clones, some missing. The data contain roughly 180,000 clones, around 89% of them singletons. Here the sequenced sample was peripheral blood, taken on day 0 of AZD1222 vaccination. V is TRBV19 and J is TRBJ1-1; no reliable D call. The source of this sequence is an adult in good health. The CDR3 spells CASSIVPTAALTEAFF. In DNA, the CDR3 is TGTGCCAGTAGTATAGTCCCGACGGCCGCCCTCACTGAAGCTTTCTTT.